The clone carrying this T cell receptor beta chain was counted only a few times. Its antigen is not known. The CDR3 covers 16 residues. V gave up 3 bases and J gave up 3 bases, with 17 bases separating them. Germline CDR1 reads MNHEY; CDR2 reads SMNVEV (reference sequence). PCR was performed a second time for about 6 to 11 cycles using a sample-barcoded 5' primer and a J-beta primer mix. Each sample provided no less than 3 million CDR3-containing paired-end reads. From the 5' RACE reads, TCRdb called clonotypes with MiXCR, one entry per CDR3 protein. The sample includes around 1,500,000 distinct CDR3 sequences, roughly 27% of them seen just once. This record comes from a study of blood T cells in healthy people across ages. Broader study findings: CMV status of donors was not determined, possibly confounding expanded clonotype changes. Long-lived donors exceeded aged donors in naive CD4+ cells and diversity.

What was sequenced was blood. This chain links TRBV27 with TRBJ1-2; D is unresolved. This clonotype originated in a woman in her thirties in good health. DNA for the CDR3: TGTGCCAGCAGTTTTGCGGTGGGAGTAAGTGACTATGGCTACACCTTC. Encoded protein: CASSFAVGVSDYGYTF.